The clone carrying this T cell receptor (beta chain) was seen a few times. Its antigen is unidentified. These data belong to a study of T cells in localized non-small cell lung cancer. Study outcomes and limitations: In adjacent lung appeared a median roughly 56 of the top 100 tumor clones. Uninvolved adjacent lung showed the highest T cell clonality, exceeding tumor.

Clones were sequenced by immunoSEQ multiplex PCR, and TCRdb holds only the in-frame ones, with some missing. This table has some 140,000 clones, around 90% appearing once. This CDR3 comprises 14 residues. The ends lost 10 bases at V and 6 bases at J; junction bases unmatched: 9. Germline values: CDR1 WSHSY, CDR2 SAAADI. The receptor's source is a female donor of 60 years or more with stage I lung adenocarcinoma. This sequence joins TRBV10-2 and TRBJ2-2; TRBD1 aligns across 9 bases. The sample consisted of peripheral blood, taken before any cancer treatment. This CDR3 is CAKPGQGRAGELFF. The CDR3 bases are TGCGCCAAACCGGGACAGGGTCGAGCCGGGGAGCTGTTTTTT.